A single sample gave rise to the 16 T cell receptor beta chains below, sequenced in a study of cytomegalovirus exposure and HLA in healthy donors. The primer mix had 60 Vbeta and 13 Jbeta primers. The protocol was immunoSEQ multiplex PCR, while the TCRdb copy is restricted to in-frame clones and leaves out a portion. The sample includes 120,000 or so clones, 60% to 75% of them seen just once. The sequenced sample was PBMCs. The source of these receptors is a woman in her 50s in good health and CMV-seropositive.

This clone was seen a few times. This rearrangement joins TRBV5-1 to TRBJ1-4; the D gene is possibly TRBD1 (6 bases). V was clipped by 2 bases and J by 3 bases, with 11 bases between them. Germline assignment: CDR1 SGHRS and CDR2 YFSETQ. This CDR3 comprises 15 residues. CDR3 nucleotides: TGCGCCAGCAGCTTCACAGGGTCGGCTAATGAAAAACTGTTTTTT. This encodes CASSFTGSANEKLFF.

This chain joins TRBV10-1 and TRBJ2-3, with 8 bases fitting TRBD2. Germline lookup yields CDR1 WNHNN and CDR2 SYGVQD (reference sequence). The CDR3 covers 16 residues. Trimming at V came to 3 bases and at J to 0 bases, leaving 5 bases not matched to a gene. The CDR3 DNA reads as TGCGCCAGCAGTGATGCTAGCGGGTTCAGCACAGATACGCAGTATTTT. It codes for CASSDASGFSTDTQYF.

CDR3 loop: CASSPTEATKNIQYF. The CDR3 DNA reads as TGTGCCAGCAGTCCTACGGAGGCTACCAAAAACATTCAGTACTTC. This chain uses TRBV4-2 with TRBJ2-4; possibly TRBD2 for D (5 bases). V lost 6 bases to trimming and J lost 2 bases, with 14 bases between them. Per germline, CDR1 LGHNA and CDR2 YNFKEQ. The CDR3 totals 15 residues.

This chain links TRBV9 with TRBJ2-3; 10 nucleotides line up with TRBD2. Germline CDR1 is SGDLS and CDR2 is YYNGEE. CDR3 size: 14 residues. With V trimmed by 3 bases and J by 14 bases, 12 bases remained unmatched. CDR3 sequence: CASSAAPSGGARYF. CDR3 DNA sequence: TGTGCCAGCAGCGCGGCGCCGAGCGGGGGGGCTCGGTATTTT.

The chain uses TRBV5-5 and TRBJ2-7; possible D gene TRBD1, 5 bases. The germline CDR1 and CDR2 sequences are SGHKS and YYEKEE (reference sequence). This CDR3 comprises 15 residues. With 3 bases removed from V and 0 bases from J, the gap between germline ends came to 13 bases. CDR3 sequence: CASSSPVRGSYEQYF. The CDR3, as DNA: TGTGCCAGCAGCTCGCCGGTTAGGGGCTCCTACGAGCAGTACTTC. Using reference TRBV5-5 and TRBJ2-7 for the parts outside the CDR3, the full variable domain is DAGVTQSPTHLIKTRGQQVTLRCSPISGHKSVSWYQQVLGQGPQFIFQYYEKEERGRGNFPDRFSARQFPNYSSELNVNALLLGDSALYLCASSSPVRGSYEQYFGPGTRLTVT.

The CDR3 DNA is TGTGCCAGCAGCCCCCGGGCGACAGATCCCACTGAAGCTTTCTTT. Protein sequence: CASSPRATDPTEAFF. The J gene is TRBJ1-1, the V gene TRBV7-8; tentatively, D is TRBD1 (5 bases). CDR3 length: 15 amino acids. Germline CDR1 reads SGHVS; CDR2 reads FQNEAQ. The V and J ends lost 5 bases and 4 bases respectively, with 17 bases between them.

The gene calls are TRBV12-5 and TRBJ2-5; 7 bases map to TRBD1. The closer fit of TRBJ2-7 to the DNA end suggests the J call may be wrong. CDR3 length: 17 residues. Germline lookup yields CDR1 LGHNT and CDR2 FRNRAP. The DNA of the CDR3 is TGTGCTAGTGGCCAGGCCGGCCGGACAGGAGGAAATGGCGAGCAGTACTTC. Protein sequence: CASGQAGRTGGNGEQYF.

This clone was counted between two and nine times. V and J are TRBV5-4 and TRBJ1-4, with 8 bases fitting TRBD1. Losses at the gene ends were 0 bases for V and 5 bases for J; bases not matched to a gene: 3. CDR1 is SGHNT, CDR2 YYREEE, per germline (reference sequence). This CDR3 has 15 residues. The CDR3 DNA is TGTGCCAGCAGCTTGGGGACAGGGCCGAATGAAAAACTGTTTTTT. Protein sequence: CASSLGTGPNEKLFF.

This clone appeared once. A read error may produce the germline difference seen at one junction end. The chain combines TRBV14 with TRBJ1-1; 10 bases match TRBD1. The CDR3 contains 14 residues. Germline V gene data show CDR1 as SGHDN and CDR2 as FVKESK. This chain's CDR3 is CASTQDRGPTEAFF. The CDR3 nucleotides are TGTGCCAGCACCCAAGACAGGGGGCCCACTGAAGCTTTCTTT.

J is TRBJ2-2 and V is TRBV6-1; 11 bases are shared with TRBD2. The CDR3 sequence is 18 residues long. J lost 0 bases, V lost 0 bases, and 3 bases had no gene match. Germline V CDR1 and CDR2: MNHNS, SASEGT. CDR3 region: CASSEAPSGGSNTGELFF. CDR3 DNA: TGTGCCAGCAGTGAAGCTCCTAGCGGGGGGTCGAACACCGGGGAGCTGTTTTTT.

The DNA for the CDR3 is TGTGCCAGCAGCCCCGCCGCGGGTCGCAATCAGCCCCAGCATTTT. This codes for CASSPAAGRNQPQHF. The chain joins TRBV7-6 to TRBJ1-5; D is unresolved. Trimming pared 5 bases from V and 2 bases from J, leaving 13 bases between. The CDR3 has 15 amino acids. CDR1 is SGHVS and CDR2 is FNYEAQ in the germline V gene.

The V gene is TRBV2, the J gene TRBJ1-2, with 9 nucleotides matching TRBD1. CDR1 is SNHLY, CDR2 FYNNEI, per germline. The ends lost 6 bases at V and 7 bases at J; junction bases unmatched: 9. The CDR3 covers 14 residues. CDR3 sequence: CASSPGQGFGGYTF. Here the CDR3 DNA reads TGTGCCAGCAGCCCGGGACAGGGATTTGGTGGCTACACCTTC.

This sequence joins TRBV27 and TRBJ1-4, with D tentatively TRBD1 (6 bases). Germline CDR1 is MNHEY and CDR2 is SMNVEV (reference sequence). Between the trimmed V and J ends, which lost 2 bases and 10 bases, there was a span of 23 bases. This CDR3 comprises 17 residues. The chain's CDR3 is CASSLRGTTTGSGKLFF. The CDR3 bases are TGTGCCAGCAGTTTAAGGGGGACGACGACAGGCTCTGGAAAACTGTTTTTT.

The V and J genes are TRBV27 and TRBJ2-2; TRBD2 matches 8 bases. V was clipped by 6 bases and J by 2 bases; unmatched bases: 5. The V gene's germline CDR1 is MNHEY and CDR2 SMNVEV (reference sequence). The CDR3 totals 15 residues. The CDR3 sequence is CASRPGGQNTGELFF. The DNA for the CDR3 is TGTGCCAGCAGGCCGGGGGGGCAAAACACCGGGGAGCTGTTTTTT.

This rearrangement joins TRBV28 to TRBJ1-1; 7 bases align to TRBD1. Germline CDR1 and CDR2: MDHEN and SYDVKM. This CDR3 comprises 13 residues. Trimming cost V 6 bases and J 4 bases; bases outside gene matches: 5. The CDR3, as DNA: TGTGCCAGCAGACAGACAGGGCTCACTGAAGCTTTCTTT. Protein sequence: CASRQTGLTEAFF.

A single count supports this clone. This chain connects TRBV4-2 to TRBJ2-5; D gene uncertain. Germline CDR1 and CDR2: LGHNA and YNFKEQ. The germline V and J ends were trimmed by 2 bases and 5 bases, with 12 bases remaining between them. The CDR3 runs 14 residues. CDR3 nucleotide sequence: TGTGCCAGCAGCCAAATAAGGTCGAGGGAGACCCAGTACTTC. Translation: CASSQIRSRETQYF.